This T cell receptor (beta chain) was captured by sequencing in a study of blood T cell repertoires in COVID-19. Study context: Sites across the United States, Italy and Spain contributed samples from acute and convalescent COVID-19.

Measured with immunoSEQ multiplex PCR; TCRdb has only the in-frame clones, and not every one. The repertoire includes 150,000 to 200,000 clones, around 79% of them detected once, and approximately 10% sits in the top ten. The CDR3 runs 17 residues. Trimming took 4 bases from V and 1 from J, leaving 18 bases between them. Germline V gene sequence: CDR1 SGHKS, CDR2 YYEKEE (reference sequence). Two consecutive negative NP/OP PCR tests, clearance, or resolved symptoms defined Cohort 3 recovery. Specimen: PBMCs or T cells enriched from blood (not recorded which). The rearrangement uses TRBV5-5 and TRBJ2-4, with a weak D call TRBD2 (6 bases). This clonotype was obtained from a man aged 45-65 years who had recovered from COVID-19. CDR3 DNA: TGTGCCAGCAGCCCGAACTCCGGGAGTGGGGCCAAAAACATTCAGTACTTC. Amino acid sequence: CASSPNSGSGAKNIQYF.